These 15 T cell receptor beta chains were sequenced from one sample in a study of blood T cell repertoires in COVID-19 (dated by TCRdb to the early 2020s). The library came from the immunoSEQ multiplex PCR assay. Sourced from immuneACCESS, this table was stored by TCRdb with only in-frame sequences that have V and J called. A share of the clones is absent; for the studies checked, an unresolved V gene accounts for under half, and the remainder has no known explanation. This sample lists tens of thousands of clones; more than 65% were detected once. In total, the top ten clones hold 25% to 30% of the sample. Sequencing was done on a sample of peripheral blood. Receptor source: a human donor in a cohort sampled during active COVID-19.

The CDR3 sequence is CASSPTEQGNTIYF. The CDR3 bases are TGTGCCAGCAGTCCAACCGAACAAGGAAACACCATATATTTT. The chain recombines TRBV6-5 with TRBJ1-3; D gene ambiguous. This CDR3 has 14 amino acids. Germline CDR1 is MNHEY and CDR2 is SVGAGI. V lost 5 bases and J lost 4, with 12 bases in between.

The chain has TRBV7-2 and TRBJ1-2; D not certain. Per the germline V gene, CDR1 is SGHTA and CDR2 is FQGNSA. This CDR3 has 12 amino acids. V was trimmed by 4 bases and J by 8 bases, leaving 11 bases between them. CDR3 residues: CASSSAPEGYTF. Written as DNA, the CDR3 is TGTGCCAGCAGCTCCGCCCCGGAGGGCTACACCTTC.

The rearrangement links TRBV27 to TRBJ1-1, with TRBD1 identical over 7 bases. The ends lost 6 bases at V and 4 bases at J; junction bases unmatched: 5. CDR3 length equals 13 residues. Germline CDR1 reads MNHEY; CDR2 reads SMNVEV (reference sequence). The CDR3 coding sequence is TGTGCCAGCAGACAAGGGGGCGGCACTGAAGCTTTCTTT. Its protein product is CASRQGGGTEAFF.

The rearrangement links TRBV2 to TRBJ1-4, with 10 bases aligning to TRBD1. From germline, CDR1 is SNHLY and CDR2 FYNNEI. The CDR3 spans 14 residues. Trimming removed 4 bases from V and 6 bases from J; junction bases left unmatched: 2. In DNA form, the CDR3 reads TGTGCCAGCAGTGCCGGGACAGGGGATGAAAAACTGTTTTTT. Translation gives CASSAGTGDEKLFF.

The V gene is TRBV5-6, the J gene TRBJ2-7, with D hard to call. Trimming left V 4 bases short and J 1 base short, with 12 bases between. This CDR3 is 14 amino acids long. The germline CDR1 and CDR2 sequences are SGHDT and YYEEEE. The CDR3: CASSGTSRSYEQYF. The CDR3 coding sequence is TGTGCCAGCAGCGGAACATCGAGGTCCTACGAGCAGTACTTC.

The CDR3 spells CASSLGWGAKNIQYF. The CDR3 nucleotides are TGTGCCAGCAGCTTGGGTTGGGGCGCTAAAAACATTCAGTACTTC. V usage is TRBV5-4 and J usage is TRBJ2-4; D perhaps matches TRBD1 (5 bases). This CDR3 has 15 residues. V shed 0 bases and J shed 4 bases, with 11 bases lying between them. The germline CDR1 and CDR2 sequences are SGHNT and YYREEE (reference sequence). The whole variable domain, filled in from reference TRBV5-4 and TRBJ2-4, reads ETGVTQSPTHLIKTRGQQVTLRCSSQSGHNTVSWYQQALGQGPQFIFQYYREEENGRGNFPPRFSGLQFPNYSSELNVNALELDDSALYLCASSLGWGAKNIQYFGAGTRLSVL.

This clone was seen a few times. The rearrangement links TRBV5-1 to TRBJ1-1, with D maybe TRBD1 (6 bases). V shed 0 bases and J shed 2 bases, with 11 bases lying between them. CDR1 is SGHRS and CDR2 is YFSETQ in the germline V gene. This CDR3 comprises 15 residues. CDR3 sequence reads: CASSLASGENTEAFF. As DNA, the CDR3 is TGCGCCAGCAGCTTGGCGTCAGGGGAAAACACTGAAGCTTTCTTT. Complete variable domain (other parts from reference TRBV5-1 and TRBJ1-1): KAGVTQTPRYLIKTRGQQVTLSCSPISGHRSVSWYQQTPGQGLQFLFEYFSETQRNKGNFPGRFSGRQFSNSRSEMNVSTLELGDSALYLCASSLASGENTEAFFGQGTRLTVV.

The gene calls are TRBV6-1 and TRBJ1-2, with D uncertain. This CDR3 is built from 14 residues. Germline V gene lookup returns CDR1 MNHNS and CDR2 SASEGT. Trimming shortened V by 3 bases and J by 3 bases, and 11 bases separated the two germline ends. The CDR3 nucleotides read TGTGCCAGCAGTGACAGGATGAAAGACTATGGCTACACCTTC. Its protein product is CASSDRMKDYGYTF.

J is TRBJ2-2 and V is TRBV5-1, with 9 bases matching TRBD2. This CDR3 is built from 15 residues. In germline, CDR1 is SGHRS, CDR2 YFSETQ. Unmatched junction bases numbered 2, after V lost 2 bases and J lost 3 bases. DNA of the CDR3: TGCGCCAGCAGCTTACGACTAGCGGACACCGGGGAGCTGTTTTTT. It translates to CASSLRLADTGELFF.

This chain uses TRBV15 with TRBJ2-2; the match to TRBD1 covers 7 bases. The germline CDR1 and CDR2 sequences are LNHNV and YYDKDF (reference sequence). The CDR3 has 15 residues. V shed 4 bases and J 0 bases; nucleotides not matched to a gene: 2. CDR3 loop: CATSKGTANTGELFF. The CDR3 DNA follows: TGTGCCACCAGCAAGGGGACAGCGAACACCGGGGAGCTGTTTTTT. Complete variable domain (other parts from reference TRBV15 and TRBJ2-2): DAMVIQNPRYQVTQFGKPVTLSCSQTLNHNVMYWYQQKSSQAPKLLFHYYDKDFNNEADTPDNFQSRRPNTSFCFLDIRSPGLGDTAMYLCATSKGTANTGELFFGEGSRLTVL.

The V gene is TRBV15, the J gene TRBJ2-5; D remains ambiguous. The CDR3 contains 13 residues. The V end was cut by 2 bases, the J end by 5 bases, with 9 bases between. In germline, CDR1 is LNHNV, CDR2 YYDKDF (reference sequence). CDR3 protein: CATSRNPSETQYF. CDR3 in DNA: TGTGCCACCAGCAGAAATCCCTCGGAGACCCAGTACTTC.

The V call is TRBV2, the J call TRBJ2-3; D gene ambiguous. Per germline, CDR1 SNHLY and CDR2 FYNNEI. V gave up 6 bases and J gave up 3 bases, with 10 bases separating them. The CDR3 runs to 13 residues. The DNA for the CDR3 is TGTGCCAGCAGCCCTTTTTTAACAGATACGCAGTATTTT. Protein sequence: CASSPFLTDTQYF.

The chain combines TRBV5-1 with TRBJ2-1, with D possibly matching TRBD1 (6 bases). Trimming cost V 4 bases and J 3 bases, with 11 bases left between them. The CDR3 covers 14 residues. In germline, CDR1 is SGHRS, CDR2 YFSETQ. The CDR3 coding sequence is TGCGCCAGCAGCCGGGGACAAGACTACAATGAGCAGTTCTTC. This gives the protein CASSRGQDYNEQFF.

The V and J genes are TRBV28 and TRBJ1-5, with D maybe TRBD1 (5 bases). V was cut by 7 bases and J by 6 bases, with 22 bases left in between. The CDR3 sequence is 16 residues long. Germline CDR1 MDHEN, CDR2 SYDVKM. Written as DNA, the CDR3 is TGTGCCAGCACCCCCGTTCGCCAGGGTGGAGCTCAGCCCCAGCATTTT. It encodes CASTPVRQGGAQPQHF.

The chain recombines TRBV11-1 with TRBJ2-7; 9 nucleotides align to TRBD1. The CDR3 covers 14 residues. V dropped 8 bases and J dropped 6; count of bases not matched to a gene: 11. Germline V gene data show CDR1 as SGHAT and CDR2 as FQDESV (reference sequence). CDR3 nucleotides: TGTGCCAGCGGCGGACAGGGGATGGTGCTCGAGCAGTACTTC. This codes for CASGGQGMVLEQYF.